This TCR beta chain was documented in a study of T cells in Graves' hyperthyroidism and ophthalmopathy. Study conclusions and caveats: Ophthalmopathy was model-predicted a median approximately six months pre-onset. Expanded thyroid clonotypes (above 0.001) were mostly also found in blood.

There were TCR beta CDR3 regions amplified from RNA transcripts. The HTBI set primed first-round TCR CDR3 RT-PCR. TCRdb ran MiXCR on the multiplex PCR reads and lists one entry per CDR3 protein. The sample lists around 570,000 distinct CDR3 sequences, about 20% occurring once. This clonotype was counted ten times or more. The target antigen is unknown. The V end was cut by 1 base, the J end by 11 bases, with 18 bases between. Germline CDR1 is LGHDT and CDR2 is YNNKEL (reference sequence). The CDR3 loop spans 15 amino acids. This sequence joins TRBV3-1 and TRBJ2-1; D is uncertain. The sample consisted of blood. This TCR came from a man aged 35-49 years with Graves' ophthalmopathy. The CDR3, as DNA: TGTGCCAGCAGCCAAGGAACCCCGCCCGGGTCGAAGCAGTTCTTC. Its translation: CASSQGTPPGSKQFF.